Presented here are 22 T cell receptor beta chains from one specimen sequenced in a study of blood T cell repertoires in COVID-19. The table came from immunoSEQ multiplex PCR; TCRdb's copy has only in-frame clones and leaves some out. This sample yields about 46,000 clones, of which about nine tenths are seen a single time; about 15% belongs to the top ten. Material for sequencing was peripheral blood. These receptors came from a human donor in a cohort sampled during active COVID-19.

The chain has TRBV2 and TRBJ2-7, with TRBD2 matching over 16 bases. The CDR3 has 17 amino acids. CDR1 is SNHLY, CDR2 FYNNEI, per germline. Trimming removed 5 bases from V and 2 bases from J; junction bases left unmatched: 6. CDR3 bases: TGTGCCAGCAGTCCTGGGACTAGCGGGGGGGAAACCTACGAGCAGTACTTC. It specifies CASSPGTSGGETYEQYF.

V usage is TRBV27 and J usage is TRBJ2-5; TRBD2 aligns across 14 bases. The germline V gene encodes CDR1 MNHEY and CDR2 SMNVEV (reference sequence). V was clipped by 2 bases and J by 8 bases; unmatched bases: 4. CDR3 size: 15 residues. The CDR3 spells CASSLGTSGGTTQYF. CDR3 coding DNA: TGTGCCAGCAGTTTAGGGACTAGCGGGGGCACCACCCAGTACTTC.

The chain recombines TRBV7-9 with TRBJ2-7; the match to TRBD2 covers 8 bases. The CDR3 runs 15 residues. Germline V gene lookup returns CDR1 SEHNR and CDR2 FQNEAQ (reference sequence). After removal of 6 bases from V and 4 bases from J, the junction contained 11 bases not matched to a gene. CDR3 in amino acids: CASSSGDVAGYEQYF. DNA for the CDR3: TGTGCCAGCAGTTCCGGGGACGTAGCGGGGTACGAGCAGTACTTC.

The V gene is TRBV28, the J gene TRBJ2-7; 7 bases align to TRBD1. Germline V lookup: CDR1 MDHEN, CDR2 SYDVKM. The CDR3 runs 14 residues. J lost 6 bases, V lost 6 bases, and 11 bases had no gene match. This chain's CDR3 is CASRWDSQAGEQYF. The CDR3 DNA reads TGTGCCAGCAGATGGGACAGCCAGGCCGGCGAGCAGTACTTC.

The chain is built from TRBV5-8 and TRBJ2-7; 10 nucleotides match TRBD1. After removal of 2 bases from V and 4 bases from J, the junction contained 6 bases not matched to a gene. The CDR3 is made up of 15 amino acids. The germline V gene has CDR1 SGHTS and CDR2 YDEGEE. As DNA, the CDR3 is TGTGCCAGCAGCTTATGGACAGGGGGTTCTTACGAGCAGTACTTC. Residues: CASSLWTGGSYEQYF.

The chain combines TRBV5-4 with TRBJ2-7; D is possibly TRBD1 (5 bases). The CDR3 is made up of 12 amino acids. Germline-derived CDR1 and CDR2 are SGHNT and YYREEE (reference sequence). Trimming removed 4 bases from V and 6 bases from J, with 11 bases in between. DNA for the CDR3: TGTGCCAGCAGCACACAGGCACGCGAGCAGTACTTC. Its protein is CASSTQAREQYF.

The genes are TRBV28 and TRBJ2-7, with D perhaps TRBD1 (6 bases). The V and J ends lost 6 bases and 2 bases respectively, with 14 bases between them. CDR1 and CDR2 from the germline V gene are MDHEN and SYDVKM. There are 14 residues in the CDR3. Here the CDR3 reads CASSLGGKPYEQYF. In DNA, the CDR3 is TGTGCCAGCAGCCTAGGGGGTAAACCCTACGAGCAGTACTTC.

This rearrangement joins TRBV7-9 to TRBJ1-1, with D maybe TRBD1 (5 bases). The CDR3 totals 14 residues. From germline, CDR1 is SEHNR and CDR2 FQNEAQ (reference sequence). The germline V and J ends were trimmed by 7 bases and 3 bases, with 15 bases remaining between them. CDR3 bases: TGTGCCAGCATGCCCAGGGAGGGATACACTGAAGCTTTCTTT. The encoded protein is CASMPREGYTEAFF.

CDR3 residues: CASSVGGATEAFF. CDR3 sequence (DNA): TGTGCCAGCAGCGTTGGGGGGGCCACTGAAGCTTTCTTT. The V call is TRBV9, the J call TRBJ1-1, with a possible D match to TRBD1 (6 bases). Per the germline V gene, CDR1 is SGDLS and CDR2 is YYNGEE. This CDR3 spans 13 amino acids. The V and J ends lost 2 bases and 4 bases respectively, with 9 bases between them.

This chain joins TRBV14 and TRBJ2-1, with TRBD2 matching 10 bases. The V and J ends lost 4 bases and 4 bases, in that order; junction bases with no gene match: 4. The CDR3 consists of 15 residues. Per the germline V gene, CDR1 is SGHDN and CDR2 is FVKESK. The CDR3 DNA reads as TGTGCCAGCAGCCGAGTAGCGGGAGGTTACAATGAGCAGTTCTTC. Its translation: CASSRVAGGYNEQFF. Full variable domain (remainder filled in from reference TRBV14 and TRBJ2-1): EAGVTQFPSHSVIEKGQTVTLRCDPISGHDNLYWYRRVMGKEIKFLLHFVKESKQDESGMPNNRFLAERTGGTYSTLKVQPAELEDSGVYFCASSRVAGGYNEQFFGPGTRLTVL.

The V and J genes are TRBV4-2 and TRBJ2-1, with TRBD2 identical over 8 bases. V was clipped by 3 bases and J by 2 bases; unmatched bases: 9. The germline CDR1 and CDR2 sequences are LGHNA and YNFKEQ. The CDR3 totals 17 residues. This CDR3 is CASSQPQLAAAYNEQFF. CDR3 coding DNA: TGTGCCAGCAGCCAGCCTCAACTAGCGGCAGCCTACAATGAGCAGTTCTTC.

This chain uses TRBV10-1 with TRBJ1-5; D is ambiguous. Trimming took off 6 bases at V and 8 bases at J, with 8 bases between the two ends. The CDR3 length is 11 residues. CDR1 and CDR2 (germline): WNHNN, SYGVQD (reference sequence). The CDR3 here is CASSPGEPQHF. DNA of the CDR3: TGCGCCAGCAGCCCAGGTGAGCCCCAGCATTTT.

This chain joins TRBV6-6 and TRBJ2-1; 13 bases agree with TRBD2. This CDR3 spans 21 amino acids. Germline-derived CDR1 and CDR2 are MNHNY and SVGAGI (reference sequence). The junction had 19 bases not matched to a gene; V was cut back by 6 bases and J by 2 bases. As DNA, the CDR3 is TGTGCCAGCAGCCCCGCCCCCTGGACTAGCGGGAGTCGTAGCGCCTACAATGAGCAGTTCTTC. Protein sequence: CASSPAPWTSGSRSAYNEQFF.

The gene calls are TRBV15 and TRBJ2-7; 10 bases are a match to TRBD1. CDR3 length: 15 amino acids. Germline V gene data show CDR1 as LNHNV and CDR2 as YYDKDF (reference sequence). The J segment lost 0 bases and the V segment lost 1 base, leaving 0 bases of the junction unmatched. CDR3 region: CATSRGTGGSYEQYF. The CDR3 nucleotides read TGTGCCACCAGCAGAGGGACAGGGGGCTCCTACGAGCAGTACTTC. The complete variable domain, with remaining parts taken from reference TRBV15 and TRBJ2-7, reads DAMVIQNPRYQVTQFGKPVTLSCSQTLNHNVMYWYQQKSSQAPKLLFHYYDKDFNNEADTPDNFQSRRPNTSFCFLDIRSPGLGDTAMYLCATSRGTGGSYEQYFGPGTRLTVT.

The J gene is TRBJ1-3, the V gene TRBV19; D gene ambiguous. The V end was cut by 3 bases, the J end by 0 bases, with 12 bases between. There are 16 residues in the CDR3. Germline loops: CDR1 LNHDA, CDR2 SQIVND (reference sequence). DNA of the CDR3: TGTGCCAGTAGTATCCCGACACAATCCTCTGGAAACACCATATATTTT. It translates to CASSIPTQSSGNTIYF. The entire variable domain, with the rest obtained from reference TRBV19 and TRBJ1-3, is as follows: DGGITQSPKYLFRKEGQNVTLSCEQNLNHDAMYWYRQDPGQGLRLIYYSQIVNDFQKGDIAEGYSVSREKKESFPLTVTSAQKNPTAFYLCASSIPTQSSGNTIYFGEGSWLTVV.

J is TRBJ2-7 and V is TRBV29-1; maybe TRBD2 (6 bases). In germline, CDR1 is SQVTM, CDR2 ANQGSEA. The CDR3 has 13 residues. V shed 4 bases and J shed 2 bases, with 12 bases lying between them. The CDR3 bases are TGCAGCGTTGTCCCGGGAGCGACCTACGAGCAGTACTTC. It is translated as CSVVPGATYEQYF.

As DNA, the CDR3 is TGTGCCAGCAGCCGGTATCATGGGGGGAACCAGCCCCAGCATTTT. As protein: CASSRYHGGNQPQHF. The chain joins TRBV7-2 to TRBJ1-5; a weak D match, TRBD1 (5 bases). Trimming removed 5 bases from V and 7 bases from J, with 18 bases in between. The CDR3 has 15 residues. Germline V gene data show CDR1 as SGHTA and CDR2 as FQGNSA.

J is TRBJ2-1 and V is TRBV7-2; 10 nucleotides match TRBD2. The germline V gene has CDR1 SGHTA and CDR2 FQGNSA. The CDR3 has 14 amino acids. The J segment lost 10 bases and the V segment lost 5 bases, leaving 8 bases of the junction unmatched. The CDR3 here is CASSKSGGAVEQFF. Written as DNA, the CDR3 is TGTGCCAGCAGCAAAAGCGGGGGGGCGGTAGAGCAGTTCTTC.

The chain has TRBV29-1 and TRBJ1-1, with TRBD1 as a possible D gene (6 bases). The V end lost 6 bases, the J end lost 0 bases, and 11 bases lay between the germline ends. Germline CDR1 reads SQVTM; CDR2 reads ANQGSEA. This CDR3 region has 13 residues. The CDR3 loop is CSVLQGMNTEAFF. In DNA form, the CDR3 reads TGCAGCGTCCTACAGGGAATGAACACTGAAGCTTTCTTT.

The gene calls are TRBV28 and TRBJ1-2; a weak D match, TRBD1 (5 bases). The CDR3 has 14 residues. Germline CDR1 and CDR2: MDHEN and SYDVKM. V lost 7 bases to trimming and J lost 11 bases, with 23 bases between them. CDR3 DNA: TGTGCCAGCACCCCCTCGGTGGCGGCAGGGCGGTACACCTTC. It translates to CASTPSVAAGRYTF.

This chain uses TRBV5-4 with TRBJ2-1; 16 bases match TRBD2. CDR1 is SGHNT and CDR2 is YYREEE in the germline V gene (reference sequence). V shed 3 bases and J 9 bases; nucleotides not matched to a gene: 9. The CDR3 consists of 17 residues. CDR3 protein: CASSWIGTSGGAGEQFF. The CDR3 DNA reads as TGTGCCAGCAGCTGGATCGGGACTAGCGGGGGGGCCGGTGAGCAGTTCTTC.

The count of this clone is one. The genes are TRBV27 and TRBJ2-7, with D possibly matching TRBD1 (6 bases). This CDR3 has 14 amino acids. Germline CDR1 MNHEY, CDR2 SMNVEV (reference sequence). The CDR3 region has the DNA TGTGCTATCGGGGTGGGGGCCCCACCTCGTGAGCAGTACTTC. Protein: CAIGVGAPPREQYF.